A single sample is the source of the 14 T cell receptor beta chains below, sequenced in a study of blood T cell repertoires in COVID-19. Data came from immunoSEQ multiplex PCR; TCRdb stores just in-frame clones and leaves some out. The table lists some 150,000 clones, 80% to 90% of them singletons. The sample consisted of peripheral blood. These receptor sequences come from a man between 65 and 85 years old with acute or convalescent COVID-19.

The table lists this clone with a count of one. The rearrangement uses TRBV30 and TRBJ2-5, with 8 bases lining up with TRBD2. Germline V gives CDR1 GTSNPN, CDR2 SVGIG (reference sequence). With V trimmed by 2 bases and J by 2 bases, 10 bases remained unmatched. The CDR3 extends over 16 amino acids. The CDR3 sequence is CAWSPTSGRVQETQYF. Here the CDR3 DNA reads TGTGCCTGGAGTCCCACGAGCGGGAGAGTGCAAGAGACCCAGTACTTC.

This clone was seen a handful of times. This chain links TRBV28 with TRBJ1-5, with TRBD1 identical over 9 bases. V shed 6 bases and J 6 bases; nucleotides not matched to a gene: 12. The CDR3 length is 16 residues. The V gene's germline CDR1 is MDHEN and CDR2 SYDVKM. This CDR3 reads CASRTLQGADGQPQHF. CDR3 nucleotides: TGTGCCAGCAGAACCCTACAGGGGGCGGACGGTCAGCCCCAGCATTTT.

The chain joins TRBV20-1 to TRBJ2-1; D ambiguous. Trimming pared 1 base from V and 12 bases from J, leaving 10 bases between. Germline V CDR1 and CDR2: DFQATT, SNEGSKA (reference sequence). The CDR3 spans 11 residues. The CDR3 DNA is TGCAGTGCTAGAGTCCCCACGGGGCAGTTCTTC. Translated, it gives CSARVPTGQFF.

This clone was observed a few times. DNA of the CDR3: TGCGCCAGCAGCCCCACAGGGGCTGAAGCTTTCTTT. Translating it yields CASSPTGAEAFF. The chain carries TRBV5-1 and TRBJ1-1; 7 bases agree with TRBD1. Germline V gene sequence: CDR1 SGHRS, CDR2 YFSETQ. The CDR3 length is 12 residues. The junction had 3 bases not matched to a gene; V was cut back by 4 bases and J by 6 bases.

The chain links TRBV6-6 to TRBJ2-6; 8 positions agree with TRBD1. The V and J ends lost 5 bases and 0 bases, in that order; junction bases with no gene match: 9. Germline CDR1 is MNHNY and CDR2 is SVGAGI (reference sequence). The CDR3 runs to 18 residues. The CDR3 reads CASSRQGIPSSGANVLTF. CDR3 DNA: TGTGCCAGCAGTCGACAGGGGATCCCCTCCTCTGGGGCCAACGTCCTGACTTTC.

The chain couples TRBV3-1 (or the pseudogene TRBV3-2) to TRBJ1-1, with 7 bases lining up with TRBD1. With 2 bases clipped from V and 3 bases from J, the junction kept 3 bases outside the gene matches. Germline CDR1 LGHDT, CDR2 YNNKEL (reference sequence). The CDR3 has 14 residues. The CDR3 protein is CASSQTGEDTEAFF. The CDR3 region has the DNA TGTGCCAGCAGCCAAACAGGGGAGGACACTGAAGCTTTCTTT.

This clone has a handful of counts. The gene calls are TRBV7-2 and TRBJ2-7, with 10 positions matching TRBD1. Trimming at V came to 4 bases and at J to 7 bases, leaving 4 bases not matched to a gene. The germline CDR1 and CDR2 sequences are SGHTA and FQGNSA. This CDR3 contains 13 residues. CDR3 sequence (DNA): TGTGCCAGCAGCTGGACAGGGGGAGGTGAGCAGTACTTC. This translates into CASSWTGGGEQYF.

CDR3 coding DNA: TGTGCCACCAGTGAGACTAGCGGGGGCACAGATACGCAGTATTTT. This translates into CATSETSGGTDTQYF. J is TRBJ2-3 and V is TRBV24-1; 11 bases match TRBD2. J lost 1 base, V lost 4 bases, and 0 bases had no gene match. The germline CDR1 and CDR2 sequences are KGHDR and SFDVKD. This CDR3 contains 15 residues.

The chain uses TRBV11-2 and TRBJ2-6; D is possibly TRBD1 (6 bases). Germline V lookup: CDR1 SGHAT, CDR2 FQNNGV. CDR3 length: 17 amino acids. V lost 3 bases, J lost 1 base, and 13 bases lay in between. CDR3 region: CASSFGRTGSGANVLTF. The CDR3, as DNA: TGTGCCAGCAGCTTTGGAAGAACAGGGTCTGGGGCCAACGTCCTGACTTTC. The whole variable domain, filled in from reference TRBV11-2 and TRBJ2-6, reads EAGVAQSPRYKIIEKRQSVAFWCNPISGHATLYWYQQILGQGPKLLIQFQNNGVVDDSQLPKDRFSAERLKGVDSTLKIQPAKLEDSAVYLCASSFGRTGSGANVLTFGAGSRLTVL.

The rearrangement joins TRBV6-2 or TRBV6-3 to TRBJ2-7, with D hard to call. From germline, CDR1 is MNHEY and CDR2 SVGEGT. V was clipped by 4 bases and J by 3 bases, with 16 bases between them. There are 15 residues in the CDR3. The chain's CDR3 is CASSFLASKNYEQYF. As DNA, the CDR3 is TGTGCCAGCAGTTTCCTCGCGAGTAAGAACTACGAGCAGTACTTC.

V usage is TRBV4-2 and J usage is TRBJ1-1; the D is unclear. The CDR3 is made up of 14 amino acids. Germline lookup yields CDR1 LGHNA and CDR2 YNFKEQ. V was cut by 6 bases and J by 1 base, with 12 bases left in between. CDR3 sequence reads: CASRRDIANTEAFF. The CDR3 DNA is TGTGCCAGCAGGAGGGATATTGCGAACACTGAAGCTTTCTTT.

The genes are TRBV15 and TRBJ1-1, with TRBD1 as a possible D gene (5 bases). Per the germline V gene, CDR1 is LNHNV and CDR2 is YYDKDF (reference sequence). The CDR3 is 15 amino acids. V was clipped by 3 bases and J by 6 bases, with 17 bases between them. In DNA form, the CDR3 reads TGTGCCACCAGCAGTCCAAAAATGGGGGGTTCTGAAGCTTTCTTT. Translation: CATSSPKMGGSEAFF.

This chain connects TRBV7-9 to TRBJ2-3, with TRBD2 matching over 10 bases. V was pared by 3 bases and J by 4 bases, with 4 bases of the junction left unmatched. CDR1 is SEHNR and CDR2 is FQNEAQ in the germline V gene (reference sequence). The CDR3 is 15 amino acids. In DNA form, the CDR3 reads TGTGCCAGCAGCTTGCACAGCGGGGGGGCAGATACGCAGTATTTT. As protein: CASSLHSGGADTQYF. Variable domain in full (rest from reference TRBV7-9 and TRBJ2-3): DTGVSQNPRHKITKRGQNVTFRCDPISEHNRLYWYRQTLGQGPEFLTYFQNEAQLEKSRLLSDRFSAERPKGSFSTLEIQRTEQGDSAMYLCASSLHSGGADTQYFGPGTRLTVL.

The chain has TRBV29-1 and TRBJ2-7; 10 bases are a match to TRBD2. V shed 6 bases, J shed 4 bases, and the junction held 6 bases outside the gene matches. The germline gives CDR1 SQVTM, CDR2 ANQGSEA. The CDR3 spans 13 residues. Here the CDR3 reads CSVTPSGSYEQYF. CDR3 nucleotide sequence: TGCAGCGTGACCCCTAGCGGGAGTTACGAGCAGTACTTC.